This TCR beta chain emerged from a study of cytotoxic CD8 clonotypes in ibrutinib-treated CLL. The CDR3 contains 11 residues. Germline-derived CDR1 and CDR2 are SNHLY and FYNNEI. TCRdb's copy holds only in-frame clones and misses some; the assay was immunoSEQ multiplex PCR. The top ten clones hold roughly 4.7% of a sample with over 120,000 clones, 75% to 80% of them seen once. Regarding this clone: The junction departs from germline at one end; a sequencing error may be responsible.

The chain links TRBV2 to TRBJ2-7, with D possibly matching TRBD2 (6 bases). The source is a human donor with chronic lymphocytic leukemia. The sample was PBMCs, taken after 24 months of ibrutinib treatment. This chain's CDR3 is CASSEGGDPHF. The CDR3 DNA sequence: TGTGCCAGCAGTGAAGGCGGGGACCCACACTTC.